This TCR beta chain comes out of a study of cytomegalovirus exposure and HLA in healthy donors. Across the study: HLA-typed donors were the source of around 85 million unique TCRs held in an early data release. The study's findings and limits: The classifier reportedly diagnosed cytomegalovirus status with high specificity and sensitivity. Based on reports, TCR beta sequences accurately predicted HLA-A and HLA-B alleles for most subjects. Most of the TCR beta V segments (in an earlier analysis) were productive either about 90% or about 30% of the time.

Amplification used 60 Vbeta primers and 13 Jbeta primers. The method was immunoSEQ multiplex PCR; TCRdb's version includes in-frame clones alone and lacks a portion of them. The repertoire holds about 43,000 clones, with approximately 80% as singletons. For this clone: The antigen is undetermined.

The TCR sequence derives from a man aged 25-40 years in good health and CMV-seronegative. Sequenced: PBMCs.

The CDR3 coding sequence is TGTGCCAGCAGCCGGCGAGGGACCCAGTACTTC. This codes for CASSRRGTQYF. The chain carries TRBV5-6 and TRBJ2-5; D unresolved. The CDR3 consists of 11 residues. The V end lost 4 bases, the J end lost 7 bases, and 8 bases lay between the germline ends. In germline, CDR1 is SGHDT, CDR2 YYEEEE.